Given below is one TCR beta chain in context. The antigen remains undetermined. TCRdb keeps only in-frame clones here, not all; method: immunoSEQ multiplex PCR. The data contain more than 20,000 clones, around 88% of them seen just once; the ten biggest clones take up 3.5% to 5%. The sample belongs to a study of chemoradiotherapy in HPV16-positive cancers. Study in general: Functional T-cell assays on two HPV16-positive patients' cells defined candidate HPV-specific clones and common TCR motifs.

Whole-study results and caveats: Candidate HPV-specific clones and E7-related TCR motifs grew in tumor during treatment. Only a couple of HPV16-positive patients supplied the functional HPV-specificity definition.

Repeated repertoire sampling spanned the course of chemoradiotherapy. This sequence originates from a human donor with HPV-associated anogenital cancer. Material: blood, obtained from a patient who underwent chemoradiotherapy.

Here the CDR3 reads CASKRTAEAFF. The CDR3 DNA reads as TGTGCCAGCAAGAGGACGGCTGAAGCTTTCTTT. V is TRBV6-6 and J is TRBJ1-1; D is unclear. Germline V lookup: CDR1 MNHNY, CDR2 SVGAGI (reference sequence). V lost 7 bases and J 6 bases, leaving 9 bases between the germline ends. This CDR3 spans 11 amino acids.